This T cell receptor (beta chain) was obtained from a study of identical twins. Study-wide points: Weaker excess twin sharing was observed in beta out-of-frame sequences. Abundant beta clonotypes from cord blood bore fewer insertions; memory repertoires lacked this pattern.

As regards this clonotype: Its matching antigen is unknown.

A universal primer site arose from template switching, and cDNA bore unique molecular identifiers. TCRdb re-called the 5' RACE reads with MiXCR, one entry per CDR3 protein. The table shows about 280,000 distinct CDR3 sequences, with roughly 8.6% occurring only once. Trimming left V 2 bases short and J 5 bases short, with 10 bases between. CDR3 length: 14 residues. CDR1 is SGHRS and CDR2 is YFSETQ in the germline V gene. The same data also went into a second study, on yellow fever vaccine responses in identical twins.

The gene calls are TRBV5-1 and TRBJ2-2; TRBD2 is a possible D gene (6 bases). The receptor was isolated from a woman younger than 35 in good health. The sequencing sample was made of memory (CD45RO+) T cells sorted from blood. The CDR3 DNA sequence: TGCGCCAGCAGCTTTGCGGGATTGACCGGGGAGCTGTTTTTT. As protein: CASSFAGLTGELFF.